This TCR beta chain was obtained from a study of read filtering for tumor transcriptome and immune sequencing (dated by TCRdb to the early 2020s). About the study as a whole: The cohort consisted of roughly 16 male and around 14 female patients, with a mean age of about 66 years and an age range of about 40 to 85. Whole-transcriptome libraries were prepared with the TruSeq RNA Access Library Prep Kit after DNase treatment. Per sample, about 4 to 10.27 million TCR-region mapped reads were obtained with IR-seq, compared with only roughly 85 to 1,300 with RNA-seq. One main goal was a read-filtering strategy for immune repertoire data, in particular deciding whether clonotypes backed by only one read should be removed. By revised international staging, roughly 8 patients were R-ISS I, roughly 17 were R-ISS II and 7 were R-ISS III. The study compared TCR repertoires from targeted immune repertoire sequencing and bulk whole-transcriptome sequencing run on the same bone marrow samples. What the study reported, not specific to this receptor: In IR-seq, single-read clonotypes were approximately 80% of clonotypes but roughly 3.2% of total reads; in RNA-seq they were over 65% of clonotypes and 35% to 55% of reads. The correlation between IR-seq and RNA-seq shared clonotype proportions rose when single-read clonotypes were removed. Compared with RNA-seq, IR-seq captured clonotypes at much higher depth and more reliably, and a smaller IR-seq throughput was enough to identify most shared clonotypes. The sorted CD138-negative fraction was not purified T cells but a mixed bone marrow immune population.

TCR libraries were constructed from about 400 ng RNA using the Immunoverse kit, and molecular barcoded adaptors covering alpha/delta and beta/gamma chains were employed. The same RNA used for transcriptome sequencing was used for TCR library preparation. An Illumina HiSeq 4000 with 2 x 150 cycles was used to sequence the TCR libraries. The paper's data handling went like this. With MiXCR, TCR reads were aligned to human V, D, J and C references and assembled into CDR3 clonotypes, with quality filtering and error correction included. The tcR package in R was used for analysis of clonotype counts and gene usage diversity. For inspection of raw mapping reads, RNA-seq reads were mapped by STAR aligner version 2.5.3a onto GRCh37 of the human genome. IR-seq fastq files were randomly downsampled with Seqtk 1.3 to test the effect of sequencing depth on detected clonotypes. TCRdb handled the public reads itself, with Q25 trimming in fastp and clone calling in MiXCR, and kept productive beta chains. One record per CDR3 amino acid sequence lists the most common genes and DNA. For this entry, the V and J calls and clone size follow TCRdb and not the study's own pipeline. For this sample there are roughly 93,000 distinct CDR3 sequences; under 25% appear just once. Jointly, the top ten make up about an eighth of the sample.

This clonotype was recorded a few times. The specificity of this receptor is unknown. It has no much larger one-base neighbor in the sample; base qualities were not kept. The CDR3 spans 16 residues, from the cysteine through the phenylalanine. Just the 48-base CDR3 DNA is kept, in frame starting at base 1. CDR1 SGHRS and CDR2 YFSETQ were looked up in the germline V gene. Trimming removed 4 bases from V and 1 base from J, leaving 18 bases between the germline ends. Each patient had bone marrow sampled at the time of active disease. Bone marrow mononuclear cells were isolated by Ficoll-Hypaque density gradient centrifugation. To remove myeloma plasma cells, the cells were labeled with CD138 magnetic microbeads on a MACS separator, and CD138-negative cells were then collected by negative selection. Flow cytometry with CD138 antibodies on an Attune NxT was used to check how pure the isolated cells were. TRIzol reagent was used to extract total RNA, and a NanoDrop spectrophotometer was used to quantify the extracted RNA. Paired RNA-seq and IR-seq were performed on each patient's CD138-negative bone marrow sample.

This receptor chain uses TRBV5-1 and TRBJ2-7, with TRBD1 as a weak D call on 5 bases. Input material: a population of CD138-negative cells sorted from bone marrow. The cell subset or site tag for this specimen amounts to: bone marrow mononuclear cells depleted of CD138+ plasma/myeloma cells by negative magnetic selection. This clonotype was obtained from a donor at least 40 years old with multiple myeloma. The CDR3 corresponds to CASSLMSGAGSYEQYF. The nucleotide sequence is TGCGCCAGCAGCCTCATGTCCGGTGCAGGGTCCTACGAGCAGTACTTC.